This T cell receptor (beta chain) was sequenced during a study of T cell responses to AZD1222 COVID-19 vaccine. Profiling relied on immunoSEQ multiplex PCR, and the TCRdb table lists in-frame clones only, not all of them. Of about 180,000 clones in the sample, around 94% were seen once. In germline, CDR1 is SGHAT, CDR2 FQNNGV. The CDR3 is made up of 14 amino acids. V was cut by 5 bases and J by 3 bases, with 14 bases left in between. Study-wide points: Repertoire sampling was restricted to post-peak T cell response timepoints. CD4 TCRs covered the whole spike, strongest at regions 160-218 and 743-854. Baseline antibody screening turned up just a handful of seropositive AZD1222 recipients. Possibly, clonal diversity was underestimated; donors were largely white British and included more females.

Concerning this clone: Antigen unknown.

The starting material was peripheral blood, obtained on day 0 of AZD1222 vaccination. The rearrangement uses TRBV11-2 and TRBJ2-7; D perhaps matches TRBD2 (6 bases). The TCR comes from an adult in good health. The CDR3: CASSPPLTSYEQYF. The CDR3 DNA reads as TGTGCCAGCAGCCCCCCCTTGACTAGCTACGAGCAGTACTTC. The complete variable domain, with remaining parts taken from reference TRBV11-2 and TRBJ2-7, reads EAGVAQSPRYKIIEKRQSVAFWCNPISGHATLYWYQQILGQGPKLLIQFQNNGVVDDSQLPKDRFSAERLKGVDSTLKIQPAKLEDSAVYLCASSPPLTSYEQYFGPGTRLTVT.